A selection of T cell receptor beta chains follows, all from one sample in a study of blood T cells in healthy people across ages. TCRdb used MiXCR to reprocess the 5' RACE reads, holding one entry per CDR3 protein. In the table there are around 1.5 million distinct CDR3 sequences, around 36% of which are singletons. Sequencing used blood. Receptors originate from a woman in her thirties in good health. The CDR3 runs from the conserved cysteine through the conserved F or W. D genes are given only for firm matches. Not all rows give a size; the values are once, few, many and, for expanded clones, a class.

>NA|TRBJ2-1|TRBD1|TRBV12-3/TRBV12-4
TGTGTCAGCAGAACGGGACAGGGGTACAATGAGCAGTTCTTC
CVSRTGQGYNEQFF
>NA|TRBJ1-1|NA|TRBV4-1
TGCGCCAGCAGCCAAGAGCGGCAGGGGTGGAGCACTGAAGCTTTCTTT
CASSQERQGWSTEAFF
>NA|TRBJ2-3|TRBD2|TRBV9
TGTGCCAGCAGCGTAGTGGCTAGCGGGGTGGAGGATACGCAGTATTTT
CASSVVASGVEDTQYF
>few|TRBJ2-7|NA|TRBV5-1
TGCGCCAGCAGCTTGGAAAGGGGTCTCTACGAGCAGTACTTC
CASSLERGLYEQYF
>NA|TRBJ2-7|TRBD2|TRBV28
TGTGCCAGCAGTTTTAGGACTAGCGGAACCCGAGGCTACGAGCAGTACTTC
CASSFRTSGTRGYEQYF
>NA|TRBJ2-3|NA|TRBV5-1
TGCGCCAGCAGCTTGGCAGTGGGGGGGCCTGCAGATACGCAGTATTTT
CASSLAVGGPADTQYF
>few|TRBJ2-5|TRBD2|TRBV6-5
TGTGCCAGCAGTTACGCAGCGGGGCAAGAGACCCAGTACTTC
CASSYAAGQETQYF
>NA|TRBJ2-7|TRBD2|TRBV9
TGTGCCAGCAGCAACGGGGAGGGACCAACCTACGAGCAGTACTTC
CASSNGEGPTYEQYF
>NA|TRBJ2-1|NA|TRBV3-1
TGTGCCAGCAGCCAAGAGACGGGATCCCCCTACAATGAGCAGTTCTTC
CASSQETGSPYNEQFF
>once|TRBJ1-1|TRBD1|TRBV30
TGTGCCTGGACCGTACAGGGGGGGCCCCTTGCTTTCTTT
CAWTVQGGPLAFF
>few|TRBJ1-2|NA|TRBV5-1
TGCGCCTGCCGGGACTACAGCGGCGACACCTTC
CACRDYSGDTF
>NA|TRBJ1-2|NA|TRBV4-2
TGTGCCAGCAGCCAAGACCTCGGGAGTCGACTTCTCGGCTACACCTTC
CASSQDLGSRLLGYTF
>NA|TRBJ2-7|TRBD1|TRBV3-1
TGTGCCAGCAGCCGACAGGGGTTACTCTACGAGCAGTACTTC
CASSRQGLLYEQYF
>NA|TRBJ2-7|NA|TRBV28
TGTGCCAGCAGTTCCTTTGGGCAGGACGATTATTCCTACGAGCAGTACTTC
CASSSFGQDDYSYEQYF
>NA|TRBJ2-4|NA|TRBV3-1
TGTGCCAACAGCCAAGAAGCCAAAAACATTCAGTACTTC
CANSQEAKNIQYF
>NA|TRBJ2-3|NA|TRBV7-9
TGTGCCAGCAGCGGCGGGGAGGCAATAGATACGCAGTATTTT
CASSGGEAIDTQYF
>NA|TRBJ1-2|NA|TRBV12-3/TRBV12-4
TGTGCCAGCAGTTTCCCGGGGGCGCGGTATGGCTACACCTTC
CASSFPGARYGYTF
>NA|TRBJ1-1|TRBD1|TRBV20-1
TGCAGTGCTTTTAGGACAGGGTGGGAAGCTTTCTTT
CSAFRTGWEAFF
>NA|TRBJ1-2|NA|TRBV2
TGTGCCAGCAGTGATGGTCCGGTGGGAAGCTCCAACTATGACTACACCTTC
CASSDGPVGSSNYDYTF
>NA|TRBJ1-2|NA|TRBV28
TGTGCCAGCAGTGGTTGGTATGGCTACACCTTC
CASSGWYGYTF
>NA|TRBJ1-2|TRBD1|TRBV20-1
TGCAGTGCTGGGGGGACAGGGACCATTTATGGCTACACCTTC
CSAGGTGTIYGYTF
>NA|TRBJ2-5|TRBD1|TRBV29-1
TGCAGCGCGGGACAGGACAGAGGGATCCCACTGAGGGAGACCCAGTACTTC
CSAGQDRGIPLRETQYF
>NA|TRBJ2-3|NA|TRBV4-1
TGCGCCAGCAGCCAACCGGGACGGACGTATTTT
CASSQPGRTYF
>NA|TRBJ2-1|NA|TRBV7-2
TGTGCCAGCAGCTGGACAGCGAGCGGGGCCTACAATGAGCAGTTCTTC
CASSWTASGAYNEQFF
>few|TRBJ2-3|NA|TRBV28
NA
CASILATSTDTQYF
>few|TRBJ2-5|NA|TRBV14
TGTGCCAGCAGCCCCTGGGGAGCAGAGACCCAGTACTTC
CASSPWGAETQYF
>NA|TRBJ1-1|TRBD1|TRBV28
TGTGCCAGCAGCCGGCCCCGGACAGGATCTGAAGCTTTCTTT
CASSRPRTGSEAFF